These 5 T cell receptor beta chains were sequenced from one sample in a study of shared clonotypes between healthy human individuals. Some clones are missing from TCRdb's copy, which holds only in-frame ones; the method was immunoSEQ multiplex PCR. The data hold around 1.1 million clones, with around 78% observed a single time. Sequences were obtained from memory CD4+ T cells from PBMCs. Indicated subset: CD45RA-negative fraction. The receptors were sampled from a man aged 18 to 35 in good health. Some clones in this sample may be carry-over from other donors' samples.

V and J are TRBV19 and TRBJ1-1; TRBD1 aligns across 8 bases. The trim removed 5 bases at V and 11 bases at J, leaving 10 bases unmatched. This CDR3 comprises 13 residues. Germline assignment: CDR1 LNHDA and CDR2 SQIVND (reference sequence). Here the CDR3 DNA reads TGTGCCAGTAGTGGGCAGGGGGCTATTCGGGCTTTCTTT. Translating gives CASSGQGAIRAFF.

This CDR3 is CAWTKWTSTSGHNEQFF. The CDR3, as DNA: TGTGCCTGGACGAAGTGGACTAGCACATCTGGTCACAATGAGCAGTTCTTC. The genes are TRBV30 and TRBJ2-1; 8 nucleotides agree with TRBD2. Per germline, CDR1 GTSNPN and CDR2 SVGIG (reference sequence). This CDR3 has 17 residues. V trimming: 4 bases; J trimming: 5 bases; junction bases outside the gene matches: 16.

About this clone: Given a much more abundant clone one base away, this may be a read error. Within the sample, other DNA sequences also encode this same CDR3. The genes are TRBV2 and TRBJ1-2; D gene unclear. The CDR3 extends over 12 amino acids. In germline, CDR1 is SNHLY, CDR2 FYNNEI. Trimming left V 4 bases short and J 2 bases short, with 5 bases between. The CDR3 coding sequence is TGTGCCAGCAGTGCAGGAAACTATGGCTACACCTTC. Protein product: CASSAGNYGYTF.

The chain couples TRBV10-2 to TRBJ1-3; D unresolved. V lost 3 bases and J 1 base, leaving 10 bases between the germline ends. Germline CDR1 and CDR2: WSHSY and SAAADI. This CDR3 contains 15 residues. Here the CDR3 reads CASSDASSSGNTIYF. DNA of the CDR3: TGCGCCAGCAGTGATGCGTCATCTTCTGGAAACACCATATATTTT.

The chain links TRBV5-1 to TRBJ2-7; 7 bases agree with TRBD2. J lost 4 bases, V lost 3 bases, and 4 bases had no gene match. The V gene's germline CDR1 is SGHRS and CDR2 YFSETQ. CDR3 length: 13 amino acids. Written as DNA, the CDR3 is TGCGCCAGCAGCTCCACAGCGGGATACGAGCAGTACTTC. This translates into CASSSTAGYEQYF.